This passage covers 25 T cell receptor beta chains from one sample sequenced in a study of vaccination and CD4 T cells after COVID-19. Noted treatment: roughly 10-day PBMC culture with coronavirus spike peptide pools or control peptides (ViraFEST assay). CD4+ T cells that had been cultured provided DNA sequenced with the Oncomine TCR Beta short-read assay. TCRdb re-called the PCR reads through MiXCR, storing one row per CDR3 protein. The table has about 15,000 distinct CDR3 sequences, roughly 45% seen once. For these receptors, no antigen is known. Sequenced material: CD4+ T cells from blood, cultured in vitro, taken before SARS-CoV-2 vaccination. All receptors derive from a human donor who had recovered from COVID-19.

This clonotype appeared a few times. For the CDR3, the DNA is TGTGCCAGCAGTTACTCGAGTGGAGGCAATCAGCCCCAGCATTTT. Amino acid sequence: CASSYSSGGNQPQHF. The chain carries TRBV6-5 and TRBJ1-5; D remains unclear. The V and J ends lost 0 bases and 2 bases respectively, with 8 bases between them. The V gene's germline CDR1 is MNHEY and CDR2 SVGAGI. The CDR3 extends over 15 amino acids.

DNA of the CDR3: TGTGCCAGCAGCTTAGTTGGGGGGGTCCATAATTCACCCCTCCACTTT. As protein: CASSLVGGVHNSPLHF. The chain is built from TRBV7-8 and TRBJ1-6, with a weak D call TRBD1 (5 bases). Trimming took off 1 base at V and 5 bases at J, with 12 bases between the two ends. The CDR3 totals 16 residues. The germline gives CDR1 SGHVS, CDR2 FQNEAQ.

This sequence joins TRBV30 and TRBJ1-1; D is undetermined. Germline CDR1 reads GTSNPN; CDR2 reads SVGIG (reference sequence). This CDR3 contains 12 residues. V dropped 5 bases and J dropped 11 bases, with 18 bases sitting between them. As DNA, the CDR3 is TGTGCCTGGCTTGTAGGAAGAAAAAAGGCTTTCTTT. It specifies CAWLVGRKKAFF.

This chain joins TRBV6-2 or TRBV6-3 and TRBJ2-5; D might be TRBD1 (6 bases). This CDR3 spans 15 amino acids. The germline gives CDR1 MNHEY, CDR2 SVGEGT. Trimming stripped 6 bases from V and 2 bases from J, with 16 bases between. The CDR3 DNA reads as TGTGCCAGCAGCCCCGTAGGGGGACCTCAAGAGACCCAGTACTTC. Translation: CASSPVGGPQETQYF.

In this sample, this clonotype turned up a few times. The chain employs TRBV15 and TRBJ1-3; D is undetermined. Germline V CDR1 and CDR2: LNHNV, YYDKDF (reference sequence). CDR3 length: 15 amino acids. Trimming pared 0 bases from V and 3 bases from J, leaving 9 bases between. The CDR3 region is CATSRDLGVGNTIYF. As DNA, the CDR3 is TGTGCCACCAGCAGAGATCTCGGGGTTGGAAACACCATATATTTT.

The CDR3 reads CASSVGGDYFYEQYF. For the CDR3, the DNA is TGTGCCAGCTCTGTAGGGGGAGACTACTTCTACGAGCAGTACTTC. The genes are TRBV27 and TRBJ2-7; D perhaps matches TRBD1 (6 bases). CDR3 length: 15 residues. V lost 8 bases and J 3 bases, leaving 20 bases between the germline ends. CDR1 is MNHEY and CDR2 is SMNVEV in the germline V gene (reference sequence).

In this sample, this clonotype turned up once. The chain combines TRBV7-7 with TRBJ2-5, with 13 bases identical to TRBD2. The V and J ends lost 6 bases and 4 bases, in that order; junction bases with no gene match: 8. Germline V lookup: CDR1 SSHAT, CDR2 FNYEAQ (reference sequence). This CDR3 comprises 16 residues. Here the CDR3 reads CASSPGLAGVIETQYF. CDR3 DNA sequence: TGTGCCAGCAGTCCCGGACTAGCGGGAGTGATAGAGACCCAGTACTTC.

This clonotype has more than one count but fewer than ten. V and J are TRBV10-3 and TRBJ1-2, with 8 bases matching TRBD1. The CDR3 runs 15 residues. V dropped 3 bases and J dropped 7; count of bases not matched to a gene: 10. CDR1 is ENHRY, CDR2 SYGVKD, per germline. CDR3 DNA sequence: TGTGCCATCAGTGACCCCAGGACAGGGATGATTGGCTACACCTTC. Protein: CAISDPRTGMIGYTF.

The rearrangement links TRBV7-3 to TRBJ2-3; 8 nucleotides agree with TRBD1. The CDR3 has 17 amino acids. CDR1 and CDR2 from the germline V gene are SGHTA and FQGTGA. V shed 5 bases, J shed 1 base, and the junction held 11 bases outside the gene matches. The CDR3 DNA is TGTGCCAGCAGCCCAAAGACCAGGGGGCTTGGCACAGATACGCAGTATTTT. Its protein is CASSPKTRGLGTDTQYF.

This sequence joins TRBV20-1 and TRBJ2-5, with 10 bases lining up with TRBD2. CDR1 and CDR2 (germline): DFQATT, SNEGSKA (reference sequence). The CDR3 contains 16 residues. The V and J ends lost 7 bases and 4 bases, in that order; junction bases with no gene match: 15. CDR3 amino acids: CSVSSRLAGERETQYF. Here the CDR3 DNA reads TGCAGTGTATCCAGTCGGCTAGCGGGAGAACGAGAGACCCAGTACTTC.

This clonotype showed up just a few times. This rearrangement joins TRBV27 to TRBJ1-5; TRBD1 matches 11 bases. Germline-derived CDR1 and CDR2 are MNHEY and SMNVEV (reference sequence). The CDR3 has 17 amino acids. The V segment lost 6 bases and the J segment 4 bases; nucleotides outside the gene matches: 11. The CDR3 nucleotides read TGTGCCAGCAGACTAACCTCCGGGACAGGGGGAAATCAGCCCCAGCATTTT. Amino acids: CASRLTSGTGGNQPQHF.

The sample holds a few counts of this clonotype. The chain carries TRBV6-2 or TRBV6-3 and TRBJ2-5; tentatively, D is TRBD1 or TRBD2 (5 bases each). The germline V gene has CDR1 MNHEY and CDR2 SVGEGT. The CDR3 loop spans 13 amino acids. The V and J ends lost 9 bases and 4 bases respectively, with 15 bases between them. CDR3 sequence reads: CARRKFGGETQYF. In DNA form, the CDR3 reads TGTGCCAGGAGGAAGTTTGGGGGAGAGACCCAGTACTTC.

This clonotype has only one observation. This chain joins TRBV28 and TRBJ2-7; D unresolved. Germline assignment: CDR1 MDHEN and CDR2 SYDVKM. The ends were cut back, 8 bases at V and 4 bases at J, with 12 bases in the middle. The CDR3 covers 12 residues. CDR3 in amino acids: CASQRSGYEQYF. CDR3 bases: TGTGCCAGCCAGCGATCTGGTTACGAGCAGTACTTC.

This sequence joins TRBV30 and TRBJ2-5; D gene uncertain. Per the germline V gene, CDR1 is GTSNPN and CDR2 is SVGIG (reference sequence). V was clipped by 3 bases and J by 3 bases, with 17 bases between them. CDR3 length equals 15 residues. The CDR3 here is CAWRANMLVEETQYF. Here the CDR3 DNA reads TGTGCCTGGAGGGCCAACATGTTGGTAGAAGAGACCCAGTACTTC. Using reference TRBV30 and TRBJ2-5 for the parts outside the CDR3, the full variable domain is SQTIHQWPATLVQPVGSPLSLECTVEGTSNPNLYWYRQAAGRGLQLLFYSVGIGQISSEVPQNLSASRPQDRQFILSSKKLLLSDSGFYLCAWRANMLVEETQYFGPGTRLLVL.

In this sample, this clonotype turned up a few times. The DNA for the CDR3 is TGTGCCAGCAGCGCGGACAGGGGGTATGGCTACACCTTC. It encodes CASSADRGYGYTF. This rearrangement joins TRBV7-9 to TRBJ1-2; 10 nucleotides align to TRBD1. Germline V lookup: CDR1 SEHNR, CDR2 FQNEAQ (reference sequence). Trimming cost V 5 bases and J 5 bases; bases outside gene matches: 2. The CDR3 is 13 residues long. The whole variable domain, remainder taken from reference TRBV7-9 and TRBJ1-2, is DTGVSQNPRHKITKRGQNVTFRCDPISEHNRLYWYRQTLGQGPEFLTYFQNEAQLEKSRLLSDRFSAERPKGSFSTLEIQRTEQGDSAMYLCASSADRGYGYTFGSGTRLTVV.

The CDR3: CASSWGTSGQETQYF. For the CDR3, the DNA is TGTGCCAGCAGTTGGGGGACTAGCGGCCAAGAGACCCAGTACTTC. This chain connects TRBV6-5 to TRBJ2-5; 11 bases align to TRBD2. Germline V lookup: CDR1 MNHEY, CDR2 SVGAGI. This CDR3 has 15 residues. The J segment lost 1 base and the V segment lost 4 bases, leaving 2 bases of the junction unmatched.

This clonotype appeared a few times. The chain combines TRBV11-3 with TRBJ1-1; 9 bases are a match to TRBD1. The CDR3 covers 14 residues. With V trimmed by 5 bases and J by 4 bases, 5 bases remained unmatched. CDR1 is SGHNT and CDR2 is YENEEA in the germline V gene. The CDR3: CASSTDRGPTEAFF. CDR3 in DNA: TGTGCCAGCAGCACGGACAGGGGTCCCACTGAAGCTTTCTTT.

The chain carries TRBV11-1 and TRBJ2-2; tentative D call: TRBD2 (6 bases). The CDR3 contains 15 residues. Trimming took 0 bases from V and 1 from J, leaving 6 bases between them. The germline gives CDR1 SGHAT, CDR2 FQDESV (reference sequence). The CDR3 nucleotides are TGTGCCAGCAGCTTAGCGGGGGGGAACACCGGGGAGCTGTTTTTT. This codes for CASSLAGGNTGELFF.

Here the CDR3 reads CASSRLGLTLDHDEQFF. CDR3 in DNA: TGTGCCAGCAGCAGACTCGGATTGACCCTTGATCACGATGAGCAGTTCTTC. The V call is TRBV27, the J call TRBJ2-1; D is unresolved. Germline V lookup: CDR1 MNHEY, CDR2 SMNVEV (reference sequence). The ends were cut back, 6 bases at V and 8 bases at J, with 26 bases in the middle. This CDR3 is 17 amino acids long.

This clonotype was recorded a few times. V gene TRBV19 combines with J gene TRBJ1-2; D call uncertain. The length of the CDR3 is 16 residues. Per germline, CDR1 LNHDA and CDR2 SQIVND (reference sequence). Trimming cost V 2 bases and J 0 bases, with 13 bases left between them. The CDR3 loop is CASSISTSTPNYGYTF. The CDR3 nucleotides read TGTGCCAGTAGTATATCGACTTCGACCCCTAACTATGGCTACACCTTC.

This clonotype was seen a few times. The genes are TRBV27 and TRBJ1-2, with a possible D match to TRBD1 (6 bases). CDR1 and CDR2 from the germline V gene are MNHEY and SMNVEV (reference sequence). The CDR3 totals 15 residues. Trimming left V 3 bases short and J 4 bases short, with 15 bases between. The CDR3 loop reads CASSFAQGTGYGYTF. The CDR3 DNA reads TGTGCCAGCAGTTTCGCACAGGGTACTGGCTATGGCTACACCTTC.

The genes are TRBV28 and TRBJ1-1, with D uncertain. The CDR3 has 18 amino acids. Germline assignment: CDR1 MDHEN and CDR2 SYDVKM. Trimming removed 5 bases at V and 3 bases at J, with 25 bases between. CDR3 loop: CASSIVHSQGWEDTEAFF. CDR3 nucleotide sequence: TGTGCCAGCAGTATCGTACATTCTCAAGGGTGGGAGGACACTGAAGCTTTCTTT. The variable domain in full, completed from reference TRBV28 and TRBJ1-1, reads DVKVTQSSRYLVKRTGEKVFLECVQDMDHENMFWYRQDPGLGLRLIYFSYDVKMKEKGDIPEGYSVSREKKERFSLILESASTNQTSMYLCASSIVHSQGWEDTEAFFGQGTRLTVV.

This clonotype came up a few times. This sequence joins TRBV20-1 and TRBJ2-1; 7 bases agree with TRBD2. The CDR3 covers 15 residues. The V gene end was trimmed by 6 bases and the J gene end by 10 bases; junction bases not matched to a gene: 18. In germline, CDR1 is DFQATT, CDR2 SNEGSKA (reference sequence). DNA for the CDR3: TGCAGTGCGCGGGGCCCACCCGGCGGGAGCAGAGAGCAGTTCTTC. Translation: CSARGPPGGSREQFF.

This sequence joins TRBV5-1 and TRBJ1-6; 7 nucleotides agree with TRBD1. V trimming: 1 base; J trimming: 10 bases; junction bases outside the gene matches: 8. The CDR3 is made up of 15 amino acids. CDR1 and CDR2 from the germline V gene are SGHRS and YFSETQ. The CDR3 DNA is TGCGCCAGCAGCTTGATGGGCAGGGGGGACTCACCCCTCCACTTT. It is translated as CASSLMGRGDSPLHF.

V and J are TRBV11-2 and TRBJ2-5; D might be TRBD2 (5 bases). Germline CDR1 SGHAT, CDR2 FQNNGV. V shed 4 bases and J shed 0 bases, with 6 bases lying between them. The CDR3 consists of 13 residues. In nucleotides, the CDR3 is TGTGCCAGCAGCTCGGGGTACCAAGAGACCCAGTACTTC. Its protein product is CASSSGYQETQYF.